The entry below describes one T cell receptor (beta chain). Methods used by the authors: Estimation of nucleated cell counts was performed using reference gene primer amplification. Sequencing was performed with immunoSEQ multiplex PCR; in TCRdb, only in-frame clones are kept and a portion is missing. V and J calls and clone size are as listed in that table; D and trimming were resolved from the DNA. This repertoire shows about 180,000 clones, over 80% found once; its top ten account for 2.5% to 3.5%. This specimen comes from a study of blood T cell repertoires in COVID-19. Overall study context: Donors in the United States, Italy and Spain gave samples during acute or convalescent COVID-19. Sources were T cells, B-cell-depleted T cells, or PBMCs; the material itself was cDNA or gDNA.

The CDR3 extends over 14 amino acids. Between the trimmed V and J ends, which lost 6 bases and 7 bases, there was a span of 16 bases. Germline-derived CDR1 and CDR2 are MNHEY and SMNVEV (reference sequence). The sequencing input was peripheral blood. This TCR was sampled from a woman in her sixties with acute or convalescent COVID-19. V gene TRBV27 combines with J gene TRBJ2-4; TRBD1 might be the D (6 bases). CDR3 sequence reads: CASRSTGRRNIQYF. Here the CDR3 DNA reads TGTGCCAGCAGGTCGACAGGTCGAAGGAACATTCAGTACTTC.